This TCR beta chain was sequenced during a study of blood T cell repertoires in COVID-19 (dated by TCRdb to the early 2020s). A note on the overall study: Samples covering the acute and convalescent phases of COVID-19 were provided by collaborators in the United States, Italy and Spain. The sample metadata nearly always contained a de-identified subject ID, COVID-19 status, age in years and sex. The repertoires were made available in a free public database intended to serve as a resource for research on the immune response to SARS-CoV-2. Samples came from the ongoing ImmuneRACE study (first 160 participants) plus 1,254 subjects from 6 global collaborators. The material from the prospective study consisted of cDNA or gDNA derived from T cells, B-cell-depleted T cells, or PBMCs. Where available, HLA class I and class II types were obtained from metadata supplied by the sample provider rather than from assay-based typing. Deeply sampled blood TCRbeta repertoires from subjects exposed to, actively infected with, or recovered from COVID-19 were included in the dataset. What the study reported, not specific to this receptor: How much clinical and demographic metadata was included differed by source and by participant, and the metadata was provided uncurated.

Each collaborating institution followed its own protocols to collect whole blood in K2EDTA tubes. For TCRbeta analysis, collaborators shipped samples as frozen whole blood, isolated PBMCs, or DNA extracted from either of those sample types. The count of this clone is one. The target of this receptor is not known. Base quality data are lacking; no much larger clone is found one base away. The immunoSEQ Assay, a bias-controlled multiplex PCR, was used to amplify TCRbeta CDR3 regions from genomic DNA. Under the source paper's analysis protocol: Nucleated cell counts per sample were estimated from amplification of reference gene primers within the assay. To quantify the absolute abundance of each unique TCRbeta CDR3 rearrangement, sequence reads were collapsed and filtered. For each sample, productive Simpson clonality was calculated as the square root of Simpson's diversity index over productive rearrangements. The table comes from immuneACCESS by way of TCRdb, which keeps in-frame sequences with V and J called. Part of the clones is missing from these tables; in studies checked, under half for an unresolved V gene and the rest for unknown reasons. Clone size and the V and J calls come from that table; the DNA yielded D and trimming. In this sample the table shows approximately 300,000 clones, about 84% of which occur a single time. Under 2% of the sample is in the top ten clones.

This clonotype was sampled from a woman between 45 and 60 years old with acute or convalescent COVID-19. The sample was peripheral blood.

Read as DNA, the sequence is TGTGCCACCAGTGACGTTGCCCGGGGAAAAGATACGCAGTATTTT. The encoded protein is CATSDVARGKDTQYF. The chain couples TRBV24-1 to TRBJ2-3; D gene: possibly TRBD2, on 5 matching bases. The germline V gene sets CDR1 to KGHDR and CDR2 to SFDVKD. Its CDR3 holds 15 amino acids, cysteine through phenylalanine. Just CDR3 DNA is preserved here, 45 bases in frame from base 1. Trimming takes 4 bases from V and 5 bases from J, and the germline ends sit 15 bases apart.